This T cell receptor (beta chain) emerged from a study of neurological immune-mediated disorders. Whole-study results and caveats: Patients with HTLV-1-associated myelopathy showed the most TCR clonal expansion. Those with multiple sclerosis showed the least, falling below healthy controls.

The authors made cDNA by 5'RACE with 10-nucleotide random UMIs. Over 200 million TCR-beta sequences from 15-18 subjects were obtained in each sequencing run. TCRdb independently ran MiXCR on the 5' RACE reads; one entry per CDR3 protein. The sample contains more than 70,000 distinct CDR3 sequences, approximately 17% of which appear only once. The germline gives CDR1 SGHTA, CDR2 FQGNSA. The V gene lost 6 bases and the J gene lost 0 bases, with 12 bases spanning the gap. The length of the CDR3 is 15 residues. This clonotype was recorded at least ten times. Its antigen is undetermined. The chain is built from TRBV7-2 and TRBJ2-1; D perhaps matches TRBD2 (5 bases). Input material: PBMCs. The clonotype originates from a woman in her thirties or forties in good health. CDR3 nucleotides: TGTGCCAGCAGGGTGGATGGGAGCTCCTACAATGAGCAGTTCTTC. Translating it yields CASRVDGSSYNEQFF.